A single sample is the source of the 10 T cell receptor beta chains below, sequenced in a study of blood T cells in healthy people across ages. Then a second PCR, running roughly 6 to 11 cycles, was carried out with a sample-barcoded 5' primer and a J-beta primer mix. TCRdb re-called the 5' RACE reads through MiXCR, storing one row per CDR3 protein. In the table there are 1.5 million or so distinct CDR3 sequences, 42% of which are singletons. The sequenced material came from blood. The origin of the receptors is a woman under 30 in good health.

The V and J genes are TRBV9 and TRBJ2-1; 12 bases are shared with TRBD2. CDR1 is SGDLS and CDR2 is YYNGEE in the germline V gene. With 3 bases clipped from V and 12 bases from J, the junction kept 4 bases outside the gene matches. The length of the CDR3 is 13 residues. The CDR3 is CASSDTSGRLQFF. DNA of the CDR3: TGTGCCAGCAGCGACACTAGCGGGAGGTTGCAGTTCTTC.

The chain recombines TRBV28 with TRBJ2-3, with TRBD2 identical over 9 bases. Trimming cost V 5 bases and J 3 bases; bases outside gene matches: 6. CDR1 and CDR2 (germline): MDHEN, SYDVKM. The length of the CDR3 is 15 residues. The CDR3 region has the DNA TGTGCCAGCAGTCCACAAGGACTAGCGACAGATACGCAGTATTTT. This encodes CASSPQGLATDTQYF.

This clonotype was found a few times. The V call is TRBV9, the J call TRBJ2-6; D is undetermined. Germline CDR1 reads SGDLS; CDR2 reads YYNGEE. With 2 bases removed from V and 0 bases from J, the gap between germline ends came to 6 bases. CDR3 length: 15 amino acids. CDR3: CASSVTASGANVLTF. CDR3 in DNA: TGTGCCAGCAGCGTTACAGCCTCTGGGGCCAACGTCCTGACTTTC.

In this sample, this clonotype turned up a few times. The gene calls are TRBV9 and TRBJ1-4, with D possibly matching TRBD1 (6 bases). Germline V gene data show CDR1 as SGDLS and CDR2 as YYNGEE. V lost 0 bases to trimming and J lost 6 bases, with 12 bases between them. The CDR3 loop spans 15 amino acids. This chain's CDR3 is CASSVGRGLYEKLFF. The DNA for the CDR3 is TGTGCCAGCAGCGTAGGTCGGGGGCTGTATGAAAAACTGTTTTTT.

V gene TRBV28 combines with J gene TRBJ1-4, with D hard to call. The CDR3 has 14 amino acids. V lost 5 bases and J 6 bases, leaving 13 bases between the germline ends. Looked up from germline, CDR1 is MDHEN and CDR2 is SYDVKM. The CDR3: CASSPHGLDEKLFF. In DNA, the CDR3 is TGTGCCAGCAGTCCCCACGGGCTGGATGAAAAACTGTTTTTT.

V is TRBV20-1 and J is TRBJ2-2; 7 bases agree with TRBD2. The CDR3 covers 14 residues. V lost 4 bases, J lost 2 bases, and 4 bases stayed unmatched. CDR1 and CDR2 (germline): DFQATT, SNEGSKA (reference sequence). Written as DNA, the CDR3 is TGCAGTGCTATTCCTAGCGGCAACACCGGGGAGCTGTTTTTT. The encoded protein is CSAIPSGNTGELFF.

CDR3 amino acids: CASSSDDGTQGPTDTQYF. The DNA of the CDR3 is TGTGCCAGCAGCTCCGATGACGGGACGCAAGGCCCCACAGATACGCAGTATTTT. The rearrangement uses TRBV7-6 and TRBJ2-3; perhaps D is TRBD1 or TRBD2 (5 bases each). With 4 bases removed from V and 2 bases from J, the gap between germline ends came to 22 bases. CDR1 is SGHVS, CDR2 FNYEAQ, per germline. The CDR3 runs to 18 residues.

The rearrangement joins TRBV4-2 to TRBJ2-3; 9 bases map to TRBD2. CDR3 length: 19 residues. The ends lost 4 bases at V and 4 bases at J; junction bases unmatched: 18. CDR1 and CDR2 from the germline V gene are LGHNA and YNFKEQ. CDR3: CASSRGSAGGQTRADTQYF. CDR3 nucleotides: TGTGCCAGCAGCCGAGGATCAGCGGGGGGACAAACGCGGGCAGATACGCAGTATTTT.

This rearrangement joins TRBV9 to TRBJ2-2; 7 positions agree with TRBD1. CDR1 and CDR2 from the germline V gene are SGDLS and YYNGEE. Trimming at V came to 3 bases and at J to 6 bases, leaving 14 bases not matched to a gene. The CDR3 covers 17 residues. CDR3 residues: CASSAHEGALWAGELFF. The CDR3 DNA reads as TGTGCCAGCAGCGCCCATGAGGGGGCCCTATGGGCCGGGGAGCTGTTTTTT.

This clonotype was seen a few times. The rearrangement uses TRBV4-1 and TRBJ1-1; D gene uncertain. Trimming cost V 2 bases and J 4 bases, with 14 bases left between them. The germline gives CDR1 MGHRA, CDR2 YSYEKL. The CDR3 sequence is 15 residues long. Written as DNA, the CDR3 is TGCGCCAGCAGCCAACTGAGGGAGAAGGGCACTGAAGCTTTCTTT. Amino acid sequence: CASSQLREKGTEAFF.